The 19 T cell receptor beta chains listed next were all sequenced from one sample in a study of blood T cell repertoires in COVID-19. TCRdb's copy holds only in-frame clones and misses some; the assay was immunoSEQ multiplex PCR. The sample includes about 210,000 clones, approximately 86% seen only once; the top ten take under 0.9%. Sequenced material: peripheral blood. These receptors all stem from a man aged 35 to 55 with acute or convalescent COVID-19.

The chain has TRBV5-1 and TRBJ2-3; the D is unclear. The germline V gene encodes CDR1 SGHRS and CDR2 YFSETQ. Trimming cost V 1 base and J 2 bases, with 11 bases left between them. This CDR3 comprises 15 residues. CDR3 loop: CASSLSVLSTDTQYF. The CDR3 DNA reads as TGCGCCAGCAGCTTGTCGGTCCTATCCACAGATACGCAGTATTTT.

The chain couples TRBV9 to TRBJ2-1, with TRBD2 matching 11 bases. Germline CDR1 is SGDLS and CDR2 is YYNGEE. This CDR3 spans 19 amino acids. V lost 0 bases to trimming and J lost 4 bases; unmatched junction nucleotides: 12. For the CDR3, the DNA is TGTGCCAGCAGCGTAGCGGCGGGTTTAGCGGGAGGGGAGTACAATGAGCAGTTCTTC. It codes for CASSVAAGLAGGEYNEQFF.

V and J are TRBV7-8 and TRBJ2-2, with D maybe TRBD2 (6 bases). The germline gives CDR1 SGHVS, CDR2 FQNEAQ. The germline V and J ends were trimmed by 5 bases and 0 bases, with 16 bases remaining between them. The CDR3 has 17 residues. The CDR3 region has the DNA TGTGCCAGCAGCCTATGGGCCGGGACTTCGAACACCGGGGAGCTGTTTTTT. Its translation: CASSLWAGTSNTGELFF.

This clone was picked up a small number of times. The V and J genes are TRBV4-2 and TRBJ1-6; 11 bases line up with TRBD1. The trim removed 1 base at V and 12 bases at J, leaving 23 bases unmatched. CDR3 length: 21 amino acids. Germline V gene lookup returns CDR1 LGHNA and CDR2 YNFKEQ. The CDR3: CASSQVGQGVPIKPPGEPLHF. The CDR3 region has the DNA TGTGCCAGCAGCCAAGTGGGACAGGGGGTCCCAATAAAGCCCCCAGGGGAACCCCTCCACTTT.

V and J are TRBV27 and TRBJ2-4; no clear D. The ends were cut back, 2 bases at V and 7 bases at J, with 9 bases in the middle. The CDR3 loop spans 13 amino acids. Per germline, CDR1 MNHEY and CDR2 SMNVEV (reference sequence). The CDR3 reads CASSLNPYNIQYF. CDR3 coding DNA: TGTGCCAGCAGTTTAAATCCCTATAACATTCAGTACTTC.

V gene TRBV6-6 combines with J gene TRBJ1-1; D might be TRBD1 (5 bases). Germline values: CDR1 MNHNY, CDR2 SVGAGI (reference sequence). The CDR3 length is 15 residues. The ends were cut back, 0 bases at V and 0 bases at J, with 8 bases in the middle. The CDR3 here is CASSYSQGMNTEAFF. The CDR3, as DNA: TGTGCCAGCAGTTACTCCCAGGGTATGAACACTGAAGCTTTCTTT.

In its sample, this clone was seen a few times. The chain has TRBV30 and TRBJ2-2; the D is unclear. The CDR3 loop spans 12 amino acids. V lost 1 base and J lost 4, with 4 bases in between. CDR1 and CDR2 (germline): GTSNPN, SVGIG (reference sequence). CDR3 nucleotide sequence: TGTGCCTGGAGTGCGGTCACCGGGGAGCTGTTTTTT. It specifies CAWSAVTGELFF.

This clone showed up just once. The rearrangement joins TRBV7-9 to TRBJ1-1; D remains ambiguous. Germline-derived CDR1 and CDR2 are SEHNR and FQNEAQ (reference sequence). Between the trimmed V and J ends, which lost 6 bases and 5 bases, there was a span of 10 bases. CDR3 size: 12 residues. The CDR3 DNA follows: TGTGCCAGCAGATTGAGCTGGACTGAAGCTTTCTTT. It yields the protein CASRLSWTEAFF. The full variable domain, in which reference TRBV7-9 and TRBJ1-1 provide the parts outside the CDR3, is DTGVSQNPRHKITKRGQNVTFRCDPISEHNRLYWYRQTLGQGPEFLTYFQNEAQLEKSRLLSDRFSAERPKGSFSTLEIQRTEQGDSAMYLCASRLSWTEAFFGQGTRLTVV.

The chain couples TRBV10-3 to TRBJ2-7; TRBD1 matches at 8 bases. Trimming removed 6 bases from V and 4 bases from J; junction bases left unmatched: 11. Germline V lookup: CDR1 ENHRY, CDR2 SYGVKD. The CDR3 totals 15 residues. The CDR3 is CAIRGATGVDYEQYF. The CDR3 DNA follows: TGTGCCATCAGAGGGGCGACAGGGGTAGATTACGAGCAGTACTTC.

As to this clone: A junction boundary mismatches the germline segment, possibly from a read error. V gene TRBV6-5 combines with J gene TRBJ2-7, with 10 bases aligning to TRBD1. Germline lookup yields CDR1 MNHEY and CDR2 SVGAGI. The CDR3 contains 15 residues. The CDR3 sequence: CASRYGTGAFYEQYF. CDR3 in DNA: TGTGCCAGCCGTTACGGGACAGGGGCTTTTTACGAGCAGTACTTC.

V and J are TRBV6-6 and TRBJ1-6; 7 bases are a match to TRBD1. V trimming: 10 bases; J trimming: 5 bases; junction bases outside the gene matches: 5. The CDR3 spans 13 residues. CDR1 and CDR2 (germline): MNHNY, SVGAGI (reference sequence). Here the CDR3 DNA reads TGTGCCACCATGGGGACAGATAATTCACCCCTCCACTTT. Protein sequence: CATMGTDNSPLHF.

The genes are TRBV11-2 and TRBJ2-1, with D tentatively TRBD1 (6 bases). V lost 0 bases and J lost 9, with 9 bases in between. Germline CDR1 reads SGHAT; CDR2 reads FQNNGV. The CDR3 sequence is 13 residues long. CDR3 DNA: TGTGCCAGCAGCTTAGATACAGGGCCTGAGCAGTTCTTC. Amino acids: CASSLDTGPEQFF.

The chain carries TRBV29-1 and TRBJ1-2, with 8 bases fitting TRBD1. The CDR3 covers 14 residues. Germline CDR1 and CDR2: SQVTM and ANQGSEA. V lost 6 bases to trimming and J lost 5 bases; unmatched junction nucleotides: 11. The CDR3 sequence is CSVESPGGPYGYTF. The CDR3 DNA reads as TGCAGCGTGGAATCCCCAGGGGGCCCTTATGGCTACACCTTC.

The gene calls are TRBV3-1 (or the pseudogene TRBV3-2) and TRBJ1-5; D may be TRBD1 (5 bases). The germline gives CDR1 LGHDT, CDR2 YNNKEL (reference sequence). The CDR3 runs 17 residues. V lost 8 bases, J lost 1 base, and 21 bases lay in between. CDR3 nucleotide sequence: TGTGCCAGCTCCAGCGGGGGAGGGTGGGCGAGCAATCAGCCCCAGCATTTT. As protein: CASSSGGGWASNQPQHF.

V and J are TRBV6-5 and TRBJ1-1, with D possibly being TRBD1 (5 bases). V was shortened by 0 bases and J by 8 bases, with 16 bases between the two germline ends. Germline V gene lookup returns CDR1 MNHEY and CDR2 SVGAGI. This CDR3 has 15 amino acids. The chain's CDR3 is CASSYSWQGMAEAFF. In nucleotides, the CDR3 is TGTGCCAGCAGTTACTCGTGGCAGGGAATGGCCGAAGCTTTCTTT.

The chain is built from TRBV7-6 and TRBJ2-7, with 13 bases that match TRBD2. The CDR3 spans 15 residues. The ends lost 5 bases at V and 4 bases at J; junction bases unmatched: 5. Germline lookup yields CDR1 SGHVS and CDR2 FNYEAQ. The DNA of the CDR3 is TGTGCCAGCAGCCCCCGGACTAGCGGGAGTTACGAGCAGTACTTC. It codes for CASSPRTSGSYEQYF.

The rearrangement joins TRBV25-1 to TRBJ1-4; 8 bases match TRBD1. The CDR3 is made up of 14 amino acids. CDR1 and CDR2 from the germline V gene are MGHDK and SYGVNS. V lost 5 bases and J lost 8; bases outside the gene matches: 7. CDR3 nucleotides: TGTGCCAGCAGTCTCCAGGGGGCGCGAGAAAAACTGTTTTTT. This codes for CASSLQGAREKLFF.

This clone showed up just once. DNA of the CDR3: TGTGCCTGGAGCTTCAGCAGGGGTGAGCAGTTCTTC. The encoded protein is CAWSFSRGEQFF. The chain employs TRBV30 and TRBJ2-1, with TRBD1 as a possible D gene (6 bases). The germline gives CDR1 GTSNPN, CDR2 SVGIG (reference sequence). CDR3 size: 12 residues. Trimming took off 3 bases at V and 9 bases at J, with 12 bases between the two ends.

The chain joins TRBV27 to TRBJ1-4; 7 bases are a match to TRBD1. This CDR3 has 14 residues. V lost 6 bases and J lost 4; bases outside the gene matches: 5. Germline V gives CDR1 MNHEY, CDR2 SMNVEV (reference sequence). The CDR3: CASRPDRRNEKLFF. CDR3 bases: TGTGCCAGCAGACCGGACAGGCGTAATGAAAAACTGTTTTTT.